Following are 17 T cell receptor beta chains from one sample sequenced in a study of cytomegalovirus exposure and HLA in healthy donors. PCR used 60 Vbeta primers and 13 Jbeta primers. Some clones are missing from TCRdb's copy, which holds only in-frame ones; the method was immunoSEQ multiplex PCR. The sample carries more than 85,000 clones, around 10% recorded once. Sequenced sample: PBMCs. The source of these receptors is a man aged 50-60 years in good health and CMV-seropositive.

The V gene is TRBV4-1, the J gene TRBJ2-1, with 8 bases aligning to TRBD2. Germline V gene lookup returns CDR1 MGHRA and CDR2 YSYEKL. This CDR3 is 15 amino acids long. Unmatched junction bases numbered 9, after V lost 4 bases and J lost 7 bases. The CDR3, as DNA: TGCGCCAGCAGCCTGGAGCGGGAGTGGGTTAATGAGCAGTTCTTC. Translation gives CASSLEREWVNEQFF.

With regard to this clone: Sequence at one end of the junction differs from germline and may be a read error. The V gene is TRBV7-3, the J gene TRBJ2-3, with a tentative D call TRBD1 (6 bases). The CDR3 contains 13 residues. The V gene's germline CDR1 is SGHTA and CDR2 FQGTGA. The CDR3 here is CASSSNWLSDRHF. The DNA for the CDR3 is TGTGCCAGCAGCTCAAACTGGTTATCCGACAGGCATTTT.

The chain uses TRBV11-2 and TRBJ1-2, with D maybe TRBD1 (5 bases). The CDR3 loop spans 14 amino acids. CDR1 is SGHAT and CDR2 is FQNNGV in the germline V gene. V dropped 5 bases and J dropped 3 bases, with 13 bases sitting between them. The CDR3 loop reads CASSEAGDDYGYTF. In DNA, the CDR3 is TGTGCCAGCAGCGAGGCGGGGGATGACTATGGCTACACCTTC.

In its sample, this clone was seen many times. In nucleotides, the CDR3 is TGCGCCAGCAGCCCCAGGACTAGCGGAGCGACAGATACGCAGTATTTT. Translating gives CASSPRTSGATDTQYF. This chain joins TRBV5-1 and TRBJ2-3, with 10 bases matching TRBD2. This CDR3 spans 16 amino acids. CDR1 and CDR2 from the germline V gene are SGHRS and YFSETQ. After removal of 4 bases from V and 3 bases from J, the junction contained 8 bases not matched to a gene.

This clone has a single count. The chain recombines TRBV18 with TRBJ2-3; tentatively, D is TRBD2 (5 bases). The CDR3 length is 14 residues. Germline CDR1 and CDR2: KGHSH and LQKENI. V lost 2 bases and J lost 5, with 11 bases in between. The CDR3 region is CASSPVLEGDTQYF. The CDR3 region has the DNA TGTGCCAGCTCACCAGTTCTAGAGGGAGATACGCAGTATTTT. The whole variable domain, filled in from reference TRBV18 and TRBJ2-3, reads NAGVMQNPRHLVRRRGQEARLRCSPMKGHSHVYWYRQLPEEGLKFMVYLQKENIIDESGMPKERFSAEFPKEGPSILRIQQVVRGDSAAYFCASSPVLEGDTQYFGPGTRLTVL.

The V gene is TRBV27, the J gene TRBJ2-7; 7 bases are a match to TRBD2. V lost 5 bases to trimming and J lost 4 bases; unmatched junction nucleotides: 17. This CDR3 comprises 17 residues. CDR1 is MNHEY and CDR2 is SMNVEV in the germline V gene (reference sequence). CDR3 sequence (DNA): TGTGCCAGCAGTCTCCGACCACCAGGGAGCGGGGCTTACGAGCAGTACTTC. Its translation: CASSLRPPGSGAYEQYF.

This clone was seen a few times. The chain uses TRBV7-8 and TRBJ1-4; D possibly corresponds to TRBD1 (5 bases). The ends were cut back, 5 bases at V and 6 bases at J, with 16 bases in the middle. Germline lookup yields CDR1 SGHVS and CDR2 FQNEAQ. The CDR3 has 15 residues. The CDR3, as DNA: TGTGCCAGCAGCCCCTGGAGGGACGGAGATGAAAAACTGTTTTTT. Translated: CASSPWRDGDEKLFF.

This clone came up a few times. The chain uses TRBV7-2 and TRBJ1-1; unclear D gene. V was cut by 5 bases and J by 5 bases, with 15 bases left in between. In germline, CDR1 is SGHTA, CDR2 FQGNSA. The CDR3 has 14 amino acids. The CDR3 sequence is CASSNTERGTEAFF. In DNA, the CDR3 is TGTGCCAGCAGCAACACAGAGCGAGGGACTGAAGCTTTCTTT. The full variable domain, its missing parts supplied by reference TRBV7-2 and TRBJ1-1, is GAGVSQSPSNKVTEKGKDVELRCDPISGHTALYWYRQSLGQGLEFLIYFQGNSAPDKSGLPSDRFSAERTGGSVSTLTIQRTQQEDSAVYLCASSNTERGTEAFFGQGTRLTVV.

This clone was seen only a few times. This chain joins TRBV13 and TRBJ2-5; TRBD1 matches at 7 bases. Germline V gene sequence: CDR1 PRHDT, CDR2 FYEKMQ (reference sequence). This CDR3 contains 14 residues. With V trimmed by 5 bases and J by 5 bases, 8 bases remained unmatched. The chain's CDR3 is CASSHRQGEETQYF. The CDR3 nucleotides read TGTGCCAGCAGCCACCGACAGGGCGAGGAGACCCAGTACTTC.

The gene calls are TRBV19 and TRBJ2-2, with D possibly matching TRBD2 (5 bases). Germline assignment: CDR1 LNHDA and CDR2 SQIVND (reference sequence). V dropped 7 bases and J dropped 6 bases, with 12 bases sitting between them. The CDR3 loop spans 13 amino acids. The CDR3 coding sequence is TGTGCCAGTAAAGCGGTCGGGGCCGGGGAGCTGTTTTTT. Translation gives CASKAVGAGELFF.

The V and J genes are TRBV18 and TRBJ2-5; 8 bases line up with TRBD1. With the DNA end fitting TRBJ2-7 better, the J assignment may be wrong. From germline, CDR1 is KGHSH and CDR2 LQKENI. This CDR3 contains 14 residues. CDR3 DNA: TGTGCCAGCTCCCTTAGTCAGGGGGCGAACGAGCAGTACTTC. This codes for CASSLSQGANEQYF.

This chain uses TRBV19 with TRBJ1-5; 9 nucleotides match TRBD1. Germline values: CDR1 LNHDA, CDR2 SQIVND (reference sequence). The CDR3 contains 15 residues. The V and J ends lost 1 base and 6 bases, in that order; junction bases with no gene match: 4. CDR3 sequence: CASSIAGQGVQPQHF. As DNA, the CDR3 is TGTGCCAGTAGTATAGCGGGACAGGGCGTTCAGCCCCAGCATTTT.

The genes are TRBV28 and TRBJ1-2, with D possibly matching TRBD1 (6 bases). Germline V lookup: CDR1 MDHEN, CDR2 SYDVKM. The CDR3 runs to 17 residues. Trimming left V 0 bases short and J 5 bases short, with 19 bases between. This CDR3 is CASSLWGATGFEYGYTF. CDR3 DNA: TGTGCCAGCAGTTTATGGGGGGCCACAGGGTTTGAATATGGCTACACCTTC.

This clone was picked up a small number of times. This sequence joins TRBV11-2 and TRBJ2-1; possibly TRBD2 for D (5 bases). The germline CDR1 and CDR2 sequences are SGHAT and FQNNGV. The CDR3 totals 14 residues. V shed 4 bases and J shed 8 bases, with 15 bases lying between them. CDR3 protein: CASSSVRRGHEQFF. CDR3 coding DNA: TGTGCCAGCAGCTCGGTGAGGCGAGGGCATGAGCAGTTCTTC.

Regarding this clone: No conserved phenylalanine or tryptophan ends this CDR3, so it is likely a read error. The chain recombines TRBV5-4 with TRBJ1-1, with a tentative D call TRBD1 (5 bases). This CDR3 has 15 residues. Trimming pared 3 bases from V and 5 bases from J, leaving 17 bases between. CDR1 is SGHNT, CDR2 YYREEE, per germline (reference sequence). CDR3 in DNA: TGTGCCAGCAGCTCGGGGGAGGGAGTGGGAACTGAAGCTTTCTTG. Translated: CASSSGEGVGTEAFL.

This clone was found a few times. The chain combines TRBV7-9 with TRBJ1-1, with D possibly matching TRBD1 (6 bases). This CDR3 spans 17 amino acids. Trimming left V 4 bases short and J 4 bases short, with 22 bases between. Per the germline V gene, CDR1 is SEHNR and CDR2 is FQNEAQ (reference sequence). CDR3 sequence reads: CASSSYRGAGLSTEAFF. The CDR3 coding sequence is TGTGCCAGCAGCTCTTATCGGGGGGCAGGGCTTAGCACTGAAGCTTTCTTT. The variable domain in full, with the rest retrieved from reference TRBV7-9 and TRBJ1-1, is DTGVSQNPRHKITKRGQNVTFRCDPISEHNRLYWYRQTLGQGPEFLTYFQNEAQLEKSRLLSDRFSAERPKGSFSTLEIQRTEQGDSAMYLCASSSYRGAGLSTEAFFGQGTRLTVV.

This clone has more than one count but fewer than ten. CDR3 sequence reads: CSAKLGAQGKLFF. The CDR3 nucleotides are TGCAGCGCGAAATTGGGGGCGCAGGGAAAACTGTTTTTT. The gene calls are TRBV29-1 and TRBJ1-4, with a possible D match to TRBD1 (6 bases). V lost 7 bases to trimming and J lost 10 bases, with 19 bases between them. Germline-derived CDR1 and CDR2 are SQVTM and ANQGSEA. There are 13 residues in the CDR3.